These 2 T cell receptor beta chains came from one sample sequenced in a study of cytomegalovirus exposure and HLA in healthy donors. The PCR employed 60 Vbeta primers together with 13 Jbeta primers. Generated by immunoSEQ multiplex PCR, the TCRdb table keeps only in-frame clones and is missing some. The table records approximately 220,000 clones, roughly 85% of them present only once. The sample comprised PBMCs. The receptors come from a man aged 18 to 30 in good health and CMV-seronegative.

This clone was observed once. The chain recombines TRBV7-6 with TRBJ2-7, with D perhaps matching TRBD2 (6 bases). Trimming took 1 base from V and 7 from J, leaving 14 bases between them. Germline CDR1 SGHVS, CDR2 FNYEAQ. This CDR3 has 14 amino acids. CDR3: CASSLEVEGGEQYF. The CDR3 DNA follows: TGTGCCAGCAGCTTAGAGGTAGAGGGAGGAGAGCAGTACTTC.

The chain employs TRBV7-8 and TRBJ1-2, with 7 bases aligning to TRBD1. The ends lost 1 base at V and 7 bases at J; junction bases unmatched: 9. CDR1 and CDR2 (germline): SGHVS, FQNEAQ. This CDR3 region has 15 residues. The CDR3 coding sequence is TGTGCCAGCAGCTTAGTTGGGCAGGGGGACGGTGGCTACACCTTC. It is translated as CASSLVGQGDGGYTF.